This TCR beta chain was identified in a study of tumor-infiltrating lymphocytes in primary liver carcinoma. The CDR3 spans 11 residues. As to this clonotype: The junction and the germline gene differ at one end; a read error may be behind it.

The source of the blood RNA was unsorted whole blood, and germline DNA was extracted as well. TCR beta cDNA was reverse-transcribed from roughly 0.45 ug of total RNA. The reaction used a constant-region primer and ProtoScript II reverse transcriptase. Modified slightly, ARM-PCR produced TCR beta libraries over three nested multiplex PCR rounds. With TRBV1-TRBV30 forward primers and a C-beta reverse primer, the first two PCR rounds were run for around 11 cycles each. TCRdb reanalysed the multiplex PCR reads using MiXCR and keeps one entry per CDR3 protein. The sample holds 320,000 or so distinct CDR3 sequences, roughly 60% seen once.

Sequenced input: peripheral blood. The V and J genes are TRBV12-3 or TRBV12-4 and TRBJ2-3, with D unresolved. This clonotype was sampled from a man aged 40-49 years with primary liver carcinoma and hepatitis B virus infection. CDR3 nucleotide sequence: TGTACCAGGAGTTTCGGTCAGACGCAGTATTTT. It codes for CTRSFGQTQYF.